Here is one T cell receptor beta chain with its context. This CDR3 has 15 amino acids. The germline gives CDR1 SGHVS, CDR2 FNYEAQ. J was trimmed by 1 base and V by 3 bases; bases with no gene match: 2. The sample is drawn from a study of cytomegalovirus exposure and HLA in healthy donors. The PCR had 60 Vbeta and 13 Jbeta primers. Sequencing was performed with immunoSEQ multiplex PCR; in TCRdb, only in-frame clones are kept and a portion is missing. Of about 140,000 clones listed, about 70% were seen once; the top ten hold under 4.5%. The rearrangement uses TRBV7-6 and TRBJ2-3; 9 nucleotides line up with TRBD1. Specimen: PBMCs. The sequence was collected from a man aged 18 to 35 in good health and CMV-seronegative. This chain's CDR3 is CASSFNRGRTDTQYF. As DNA, the CDR3 is TGTGCCAGCAGCTTCAACAGGGGGCGCACAGATACGCAGTATTTT.